This T cell receptor (beta chain) was sequenced during a study of CD8+CD57+ T cells in acquired aplastic anemia. As for the study in general: The average for DNA from sorted CD4+ and CD8+ cells was roughly 3 ug.

Regarding this clonotype: Antigen: not known.

Germline V gene data show CDR1 as ENHRY and CDR2 as SYGVKD. The CDR3 is 15 amino acids. Unmatched junction bases numbered 10, after V lost 8 bases and J lost 6 bases. The use of genomic DNA as template underpinned the TCR beta VDJ and CDR3 profiling. TCRdb itself ran the reads through MiXCR, one entry per CDR3 protein. The repertoire includes 200,000 or so distinct CDR3 sequences, more than 55% of them detected once, and 58% sits in the top ten. Study conclusions and caveats: No significant difference in CD8+ Simpson's diversity was found between patients and controls. Patients and controls turned out to have roughly 31 CD8+ CDR3 sequences in common.

An expansion of CD8+CD57+ cells by flow cytometry had been shown in patients chosen for sequencing. The study sampled blood from patients who had received no therapy. This sequence originates from a human donor with aplastic anemia. Sequencing used sorted CD4+, CD8+, or CD8+CD57+ T cells (not recorded which) from PBMCs. The chain recombines TRBV10-3 with TRBJ2-1, with TRBD2 identical over 10 bases. CDR3 sequence reads: CAIGPGTSAINEQFF. CDR3 in DNA: TGTGCCATCGGGCCCGGGACTAGCGCGATCAATGAGCAGTTCTTC.